This T cell receptor (beta chain) came from a study of glioma-infiltrating T cells after dendritic cell vaccination. The V end was cut by 0 bases, the J end by 5 bases, with 10 bases between. This CDR3 has 15 amino acids. CDR1 and CDR2 (germline): SGHTA, FQGNSA. Specified time point: after dendritic cell vaccination, including at tumor progression/relapse. Measured with immunoSEQ multiplex PCR; TCRdb has only the in-frame clones, and not every one. The sample shows approximately 110,000 clones, around 90% of them seen only once. This clonotype was sampled from a human donor with glioblastoma. This chain connects TRBV7-2 to TRBJ2-2, with a tentative D call TRBD1 (5 bases). The sample here was blood, taken after dendritic cell vaccination. The DNA for the CDR3 is TGTGCCAGCAGCTTAGCTGGGGCGGTAACCGGGGAGCTGTTTTTT. As protein: CASSLAGAVTGELFF. The full variable domain, rest sourced from reference TRBV7-2 and TRBJ2-2, is GAGVSQSPSNKVTEKGKDVELRCDPISGHTALYWYRQSLGQGLEFLIYFQGNSAPDKSGLPSDRFSAERTGGSVSTLTIQRTQQEDSAVYLCASSLAGAVTGELFFGEGSRLTVL.